The 22 T cell receptor beta chains listed next were all sequenced from one sample in a study of cytomegalovirus exposure and HLA in healthy donors. With 60 Vbeta and 13 Jbeta primers, the PCR was carried out. The protocol was immunoSEQ multiplex PCR, while the TCRdb copy is restricted to in-frame clones and leaves out a portion. There are about 160,000 clones in the sample; approximately 77% occur only once, and less than 4.5% lies in the top ten. Source material: PBMCs. These receptors all come from a man between 25 and 39 years old in good health and CMV-seropositive.

This clone was counted a few times. In the same sample, other DNA sequences code for this CDR3. This chain links TRBV7-6 with TRBJ2-3; a weak D match, TRBD2 (5 bases). V was cut by 1 base and J by 1 base, with 6 bases left in between. Germline assignment: CDR1 SGHVS and CDR2 FNYEAQ. There are 14 residues in the CDR3. The CDR3 protein is CASSLGTGTDTQYF. CDR3 in DNA: TGTGCCAGCAGCTTAGGGACTGGCACAGATACGCAGTATTTT.

CDR3 residues: CASTTGTGGYEQYF. DNA of the CDR3: TGTGCCAGCACCACAGGGACAGGGGGGTACGAGCAGTACTTC. This chain links TRBV28 with TRBJ2-7; 11 bases agree with TRBD1. Germline assignment: CDR1 MDHEN and CDR2 SYDVKM. V trimming: 7 bases; J trimming: 4 bases; junction bases outside the gene matches: 6. This CDR3 has 14 amino acids.

This clone was counted only a few times. Other DNA variants within this sample encode the same CDR3. The chain has TRBV25-1 and TRBJ2-5; D may be TRBD2 (5 bases). CDR3 length equals 14 residues. Germline V gene lookup returns CDR1 MGHDK and CDR2 SYGVNS. Trimming took off 5 bases at V and 2 bases at J, with 12 bases between the two ends. Written as DNA, the CDR3 is TGTGCCAGCAGTCAACGGGGTGGGCAAGAGACCCAGTACTTC. Protein: CASSQRGGQETQYF.

The V call is TRBV7-3, the J call TRBJ2-5; no clear D gene. With 5 bases removed from V and 3 bases from J, the gap between germline ends came to 10 bases. The CDR3 runs to 13 residues. CDR1 SGHTA and CDR2 FQGTGA come from the germline V gene. This CDR3 is CASSVYYEETQYF. The CDR3, as DNA: TGTGCCAGCAGCGTATACTACGAAGAGACCCAGTACTTC. The entire variable domain, with the rest obtained from reference TRBV7-3 and TRBJ2-5, is as follows: GAGVSQTPSNKVTEKGKYVELRCDPISGHTALYWYRQSLGQGPEFLIYFQGTGAADDSGLPNDRFFAVRPEGSVSTLKIQRTERGDSAVYLCASSVYYEETQYFGPGTRLLVL.

CDR3 sequence (DNA): TGTGCCAGCATCCAACAGGGGCCGGCGTTCCCCCAGCATTTT. This translates into CASIQQGPAFPQHF. The V call is TRBV28, the J call TRBJ1-5; 7 positions match TRBD1. This CDR3 spans 14 amino acids. Germline values: CDR1 MDHEN, CDR2 SYDVKM. Trimming cost V 7 bases and J 10 bases; bases outside gene matches: 13.

The chain couples TRBV4-2 to TRBJ2-6; possibly TRBD2 for D (6 bases). The germline V gene encodes CDR1 LGHNA and CDR2 YNFKEQ. V gave up 4 bases and J gave up 0 bases, with 25 bases separating them. CDR3 size: 21 residues. In nucleotides, the CDR3 is TGTGCCAGCAGCCCCCCTAGCGCAGGGCAGATGTCAGGCTCTGGGGCCAACGTCCTGACTTTC. Translation gives CASSPPSAGQMSGSGANVLTF.

This chain connects TRBV5-4 to TRBJ2-1, with 8 bases that match TRBD1. This CDR3 comprises 12 residues. Losses at the gene ends were 6 bases for V and 9 bases for J; bases not matched to a gene: 5. Germline values: CDR1 SGHNT, CDR2 YYREEE (reference sequence). For the CDR3, the DNA is TGTGCCAGCACGACAGGGGTGAGTGAGCAGTTCTTC. Translating gives CASTTGVSEQFF.

The V call is TRBV7-2, the J call TRBJ2-5, with a possible D match to TRBD1 (5 bases). Trimming left V 2 bases short and J 3 bases short, with 13 bases between. Germline loops: CDR1 SGHTA, CDR2 FQGNSA. The CDR3 spans 15 residues. CDR3 in amino acids: CASSLSPGSKETQYF. For the CDR3, the DNA is TGTGCCAGCAGCTTAAGTCCAGGGTCAAAAGAGACCCAGTACTTC.

The chain carries TRBV4-1 and TRBJ1-5, with 9 bases lining up with TRBD1. V lost 1 base, J lost 4 bases, and 11 bases stayed unmatched. Germline assignment: CDR1 MGHRA and CDR2 YSYEKL. This CDR3 spans 18 amino acids. The CDR3 sequence is CASSQGKGGTGFNQPQHF. The CDR3 DNA reads TGCGCCAGCAGCCAAGGGAAAGGGGGGACAGGGTTTAATCAGCCCCAGCATTTT.

This sequence joins TRBV6-5 and TRBJ2-7, with TRBD2 as a possible D gene (6 bases). The germline V and J ends were trimmed by 6 bases and 1 base, with 16 bases remaining between them. The CDR3 contains 15 residues. Per the germline V gene, CDR1 is MNHEY and CDR2 is SVGAGI. The CDR3 nucleotides read TGTGCCAGCAGCCCCATGGAGGGTAGTTCCTACGAGCAGTACTTC. It encodes CASSPMEGSSYEQYF.

V usage is TRBV4-2 and J usage is TRBJ1-4; TRBD1 might be the D (5 bases). The V gene's germline CDR1 is LGHNA and CDR2 YNFKEQ. This CDR3 region has 17 residues. V gave up 2 bases and J gave up 5 bases, with 18 bases separating them. For the CDR3, the DNA is TGTGCCAGCAGCCAATCAAAAACCGGGGGACGGAATGAAAAACTGTTTTTT. Encoded protein: CASSQSKTGGRNEKLFF.

V usage is TRBV13 and J usage is TRBJ2-2; D unclear. V lost 5 bases to trimming and J lost 7 bases, with 14 bases between them. The CDR3 spans 14 residues. CDR1 is PRHDT, CDR2 FYEKMQ, per germline (reference sequence). CDR3 amino acids: CASSPPPRGGELFF. The CDR3, as DNA: TGTGCCAGCAGCCCCCCCCCGCGAGGCGGGGAGCTGTTTTTT. The whole variable domain, filled in from reference TRBV13 and TRBJ2-2, reads AAGVIQSPRHLIKEKRETATLKCYPIPRHDTVYWYQQGPGQDPQFLISFYEKMQSDKGSIPDRFSAQQFSDYHSELNMSSLELGDSALYFCASSPPPRGGELFFGEGSRLTVL.

The chain employs TRBV30 and TRBJ2-7; 10 bases match TRBD1. The germline V gene has CDR1 GTSNPN and CDR2 SVGIG (reference sequence). CDR3 length: 15 amino acids. After removal of 1 base from V and 2 bases from J, the junction contained 5 bases not matched to a gene. In DNA, the CDR3 is TGTGCCTGGAGTGGACTCGGGACAGGGGCCTACGAGCAGTACTTC. It translates to CAWSGLGTGAYEQYF.

This clone was counted once. The chain uses TRBV7-2 and TRBJ2-7; 8 bases are shared with TRBD1. Germline values: CDR1 SGHTA, CDR2 FQGNSA. The CDR3 has 14 residues. Trimming took 5 bases from V and 5 from J; bases not matched to a gene: 8. The CDR3 protein is CASSTPDRVHEQYF. CDR3 DNA sequence: TGTGCCAGCAGCACCCCGGACAGGGTCCACGAGCAGTACTTC.

J is TRBJ1-2 and V is TRBV6-5; D may be TRBD1 (6 bases). V lost 5 bases, J lost 8 bases, and 18 bases lay in between. Germline lookup yields CDR1 MNHEY and CDR2 SVGAGI. CDR3 length: 14 amino acids. This CDR3 reads CASSPMDRTEGYTF. In DNA form, the CDR3 reads TGTGCCAGCAGTCCCATGGACAGAACCGAGGGCTACACCTTC.

This clone was found once. The chain is built from TRBV7-6 and TRBJ1-6; 7 nucleotides match TRBD1. The CDR3 contains 13 residues. Germline V gene data show CDR1 as SGHVS and CDR2 as FNYEAQ. The J segment lost 12 bases and the V segment lost 3 bases, leaving 5 bases of the junction unmatched. The chain's CDR3 is CASSLTGYEPLHF. CDR3 DNA sequence: TGTGCCAGCAGCTTGACAGGGTACGAACCCCTCCACTTT.

The chain employs TRBV6-1 and TRBJ2-7; D possibly corresponds to TRBD2 (6 bases). CDR1 and CDR2 from the germline V gene are MNHNS and SASEGT. This CDR3 has 12 amino acids. CDR3 in DNA: TGTGCGACTAGGCAGGAAAACTACGAGCAGTACTTC. This sequence encodes CATRQENYEQYF.

Only a few counts were recorded for this clone. The chain links TRBV27 to TRBJ1-5; the D is unclear. This CDR3 spans 15 amino acids. Per the germline V gene, CDR1 is MNHEY and CDR2 is SMNVEV (reference sequence). V lost 2 bases, J lost 1 base, and 9 bases lay in between. CDR3 protein: CASSLNSGSNQPQHF. Here the CDR3 DNA reads TGTGCCAGCAGTTTAAATTCGGGAAGCAATCAGCCCCAGCATTTT.

This chain links TRBV11-2 with TRBJ2-2; 8 bases are a match to TRBD2. The germline V gene encodes CDR1 SGHAT and CDR2 FQNNGV. The CDR3 loop spans 17 amino acids. V shed 6 bases, J shed 8 bases, and the junction held 17 bases outside the gene matches. This chain's CDR3 is CASRPSLLADPKGELFF. The CDR3 nucleotides are TGTGCCAGCAGACCAAGTCTACTAGCGGACCCCAAGGGGGAGCTGTTTTTT.

The gene calls are TRBV13 and TRBJ2-3, with TRBD1 matching 11 bases. Germline V gene data show CDR1 as PRHDT and CDR2 as FYEKMQ (reference sequence). V lost 7 bases to trimming and J lost 5 bases; unmatched junction nucleotides: 8. CDR3 size: 15 residues. The CDR3 bases are TGTGCCAGCAATTTGGTGGGACAGGGGGGAGATACGCAGTATTTT. Protein: CASNLVGQGGDTQYF.

The chain carries TRBV6-5 and TRBJ1-5; 9 bases are shared with TRBD1. This CDR3 spans 15 amino acids. J gave up 4 bases and V 0 bases, and 1 base lay outside the gene matches. CDR1 is MNHEY, CDR2 SVGAGI, per germline. Here the CDR3 reads CASSYSTGGNQPQHF. For the CDR3, the DNA is TGTGCCAGCAGTTACTCGACAGGGGGTAATCAGCCCCAGCATTTT.

This clone has a handful of counts. The chain couples TRBV13 to TRBJ1-6, with TRBD1 matching 7 bases. V lost 5 bases and J lost 5; bases outside the gene matches: 3. The length of the CDR3 is 14 residues. Germline CDR1 PRHDT, CDR2 FYEKMQ (reference sequence). CDR3 region: CASSPGQNNSPLHF. The CDR3 DNA is TGTGCCAGCAGCCCGGGACAGAATAATTCACCCCTCCACTTT.